This T cell receptor (beta chain) was sequenced for a study of identical twins. TCRdb used MiXCR to reprocess the 5' RACE reads, holding one entry per CDR3 protein. The table includes some 790,000 distinct CDR3 sequences, roughly 20% detected once. In this sample, this clonotype turned up a few times. Germline CDR1 reads MNHEY; CDR2 reads SMNVEV (reference sequence). CDR3 length: 16 residues. Trimming took off 5 bases at V and 6 bases at J, with 23 bases between the two ends. The data were also submitted as part of a second study, on T cells expressing NK-cell markers.

This chain uses TRBV27 with TRBJ2-7; D is ambiguous. The sample taken for sequencing was PBMCs. This TCR came from a woman aged 18-30 years in good health. The CDR3 loop is CASSPRLVKWGSEQYF. CDR3 nucleotide sequence: TGTGCCAGCAGTCCTCGCCTGGTGAAATGGGGTAGCGAGCAGTACTTC.